The clone carrying this T cell receptor (beta chain) turned up a few times. The data are from a study of T-cell reconstitution after alpha-beta-depleted transplantation in children. Unique molecular identifiers were used to barcode this TCRbeta library. MiXCR, applied by TCRdb to the PCR reads, yields one record per CDR3 protein. The table has about 410,000 distinct CDR3 sequences, roughly 20% seen once. The CDR3 sequence is 12 residues long. The germline gives CDR1 SQVTM, CDR2 ANQGSEA. With 7 bases removed from V and 3 bases from J, the gap between germline ends came to 10 bases. The TCR was taken from a human donor who donated a stem cell graft to a child with acute myeloid leukemia. Sequenced material: PBMCs from the stem cell graft donor, taken from the stem cell graft. The chain uses TRBV29-1 and TRBJ1-5; D unresolved. CDR3 coding DNA: TGCAGCGCTGCGGAGATCAATCAGCCCCAGCATTTT. Protein sequence: CSAAEINQPQHF.